The rows below give T cell receptor beta chains drawn from one sample of a study of shared clonotypes between healthy human individuals. Profiling relied on immunoSEQ multiplex PCR, and the TCRdb table lists in-frame clones only, not all of them. This table holds about 2.4 million clones, 80% to 95% found once. What was sequenced was naive CD4+ T cells from PBMCs. These receptors came from a man younger than 35 in good health. Some clones in this sample may be carry-over from other donors' samples. Both conserved end residues are part of each CDR3. D genes are given only for firm matches. The size field is filled for only some rows; it gives once, few, many or a size class.

-,TRBJ2-3,TRBV7-9,TRBD1,CASSKDRATDTQYF,TGTGCCAGCAGCAAAGACAGGGCCACAGATACGCAGTATTTT
-,TRBJ2-7,TRBV28,-,CASHPTGRPYEQYF,TGTGCCAGCCACCCCACAGGGAGACCCTACGAGCAGTACTTC
-,TRBJ2-1,TRBV28,TRBD2,CASSPHAGGSRNEQFF,TGTGCCAGCAGTCCCCATGCGGGCGGGAGTAGAAATGAGCAGTTCTTC
-,TRBJ2-7,TRBV6-6,TRBD1,CASSYGGQGSREQYF,TGTGCCAGCAGTTATGGGGGACAGGGGTCGCGCGAGCAGTACTTC
-,TRBJ1-5,TRBV2,TRBD1,CASSNDRGYSNQPQHF,TGTGCCAGCAGTAATGACAGGGGTTATAGCAATCAGCCCCAGCATTTT
-,TRBJ2-3,TRBV5-6,TRBD2,CASSLLAGGLDTQYF,TGTGCCAGCAGCCTCCTTGCGGGAGGGCTAGATACGCAGTATTTT
-,TRBJ2-3,TRBV6-1,TRBD2,CASTSAGPSTDTQYF,TGTGCCAGCACCTCAGCGGGGCCCAGTACAGATACGCAGTATTTT
-,TRBJ2-3,TRBV7-8,TRBD2,CASSLEYGLAGGDTQYF,TGTGCCAGCAGCTTAGAATACGGACTAGCGGGAGGAGATACGCAGTATTTT
-,TRBJ2-1,TRBV11-2,-,CASSLVGGPSYNEQFF,TGTGCCAGCAGCTTAGTCGGCGGGCCGTCCTACAATGAGCAGTTCTTC
-,TRBJ1-2,TRBV10-3,-,CAISESAVNYGYTF,TGTGCCATCAGTGAGTCGGCGGTAAACTATGGCTACACCTTC
-,TRBJ1-2,TRBV29-1,-,CSVPRDGLGNGYTF,TGCAGCGTCCCCCGGGACGGCCTGGGTAATGGCTACACCTTC
-,TRBJ2-3,TRBV5-1,TRBD2,CASSFGLAGGVDTQYF,TGCGCCAGCAGCTTTGGACTAGCGGGAGGTGTCGATACGCAGTATTTT
-,TRBJ2-5,TRBV5-4,-,CASSWGAGLGQETQYF,TGTGCCAGCAGCTGGGGGGCGGGGTTAGGGCAAGAGACCCAGTACTTC
once,TRBJ2-5,TRBV18,TRBD1,CASSPQTGPGETQYF,TGTGCCAGCTCACCCCAGACAGGGCCAGGAGAGACCCAGTACTTC
-,TRBJ2-1,TRBV2,-,CASKSGSKSEQFF,TGTGCCAGCAAATCTGGTTCCAAGAGTGAGCAGTTCTTC
-,TRBJ2-1,TRBV5-1,TRBD2,CASRYERGLAGVGEQFF,TGCGCCAGCAGGTACGAAAGGGGACTAGCGGGAGTAGGTGAGCAGTTCTTC
-,TRBJ2-2,TRBV11-2,-,CASSPRGQNTGELFF,TGTGCCAGCAGCCCCCGTGGGCAGAACACCGGGGAGCTGTTTTTT
-,TRBJ2-7,TRBV7-2,-,CASSSPSFGTYEQYF,TGTGCCAGCAGCTCGCCAAGTTTCGGTACCTACGAGCAGTACTTC
-,TRBJ1-5,TRBV27,TRBD1,CASSPPGQGGQPQHF,TGTGCCAGCAGTCCACCGGGACAGGGTGGTCAGCCCCAGCATTTT
-,TRBJ2-3,TRBV10-3,-,CAISESVSTDTQYF,TGTGCCATCAGTGAGTCGGTAAGCACAGATACGCAGTATTTT
-,TRBJ1-3,TRBV9,-,CASSVESGLGNTIYF,TGTGCCAGCAGCGTAGAGTCGGGGTTAGGAAACACCATATATTTT
-,TRBJ2-3,TRBV5-1,TRBD2,CASSNSGGYTDTQYF,TGCGCCAGCAGCAATAGCGGGGGGTACACAGATACGCAGTATTTT
-,TRBJ2-7,TRBV6-1,TRBD1,CASSKTGGTYEQYF,TGTGCCAGCAGTAAGACAGGGGGGACCTACGAGCAGTACTTC
-,TRBJ2-7,TRBV5-1,TRBD2,CASSLAAGVTYEQYF,TGCGCCAGCAGCTTGGCGGCGGGAGTTACCTACGAGCAGTACTTC
-,TRBJ2-5,TRBV2,TRBD1,CASSGRHPYPGQGGTQYF,TGTGCCAGCAGTGGACGCCACCCTTATCCTGGACAGGGGGGGACCCAGTACTTC
-,TRBJ2-3,TRBV29-1,TRBD1,CSVRDRISTDTQYF,TGCAGCGTGAGGGACAGGATTAGCACAGATACGCAGTATTTT
-,TRBJ1-4,TRBV6-1,-,CASSDFLTNEKLFF,TGTGCCAGCAGTGATTTCCTAACTAATGAAAAACTGTTTTTT
-,TRBJ1-6,TRBV29-1,-,CSVGGGMGSPLHF,TGCAGCGTGGGCGGGGGCATGGGTTCACCCCTCCACTTT
-,TRBJ1-5,TRBV2,-,CATGQHNQPQHF,TGTGCCACCGGACAGCACAATCAGCCCCAGCATTTT